Following are 18 T cell receptor beta chains from one sample sequenced in a study of T cell responses to AZD1222 COVID-19 vaccine. TCRdb's table, derived via immunoSEQ multiplex PCR, lists solely in-frame clones and lacks some. The top ten clones hold around 15% of a sample with over 85,000 clones, roughly 83% of them seen once. Sequencing used peripheral blood, obtained on day 0 of AZD1222 vaccination. The receptors derive from an adult in good health.

The rearrangement links TRBV5-1 to TRBJ1-5, with D perhaps TRBD1 (5 bases). The V gene's germline CDR1 is SGHRS and CDR2 YFSETQ. The CDR3 totals 13 residues. Trimming stripped 5 bases from V and 7 bases from J, with 13 bases between. CDR3 amino acids: CASSLGGGQPQHF. In DNA, the CDR3 is TGCGCCAGCAGTCTTGGGGGTGGGCAGCCCCAGCATTTT.

J is TRBJ1-5 and V is TRBV7-2, with 8 bases aligning to TRBD1. V lost 5 bases, J lost 6 bases, and 9 bases stayed unmatched. Germline assignment: CDR1 SGHTA and CDR2 FQGNSA. The CDR3 is 15 amino acids. The CDR3 nucleotides are TGTGCCAGCAGCCCGGGCCAGGGGGCAGTTCAGCCCCAGCATTTT. This gives the protein CASSPGQGAVQPQHF.

The CDR3 DNA sequence: TGCGCCAGCAGCCAAGCCCCAGGGGGCTTCACAGATACGCAGTATTTT. As protein: CASSQAPGGFTDTQYF. V is TRBV4-1 and J is TRBJ2-3, with 8 nucleotides matching TRBD1. From germline, CDR1 is MGHRA and CDR2 YSYEKL. V was clipped by 1 base and J by 2 bases; unmatched bases: 5. The CDR3 loop spans 16 amino acids.

J is TRBJ2-5 and V is TRBV11-3, with D possibly TRBD2 on 6 matching bases. Germline V CDR1 and CDR2: SGHNT, YENEEA. Trimming removed 0 bases at V and 8 bases at J, with 13 bases between. The CDR3 is made up of 14 amino acids. In nucleotides, the CDR3 is TGTGCCAGCAGCTTAGAGGGAGGATATGGAACCCAGTACTTC. It is translated as CASSLEGGYGTQYF.

The rearrangement links TRBV5-1 to TRBJ2-7; 13 nucleotides match TRBD2. V lost 4 bases and J lost 3; bases outside the gene matches: 16. This CDR3 contains 19 residues. In germline, CDR1 is SGHRS, CDR2 YFSETQ. CDR3 nucleotides: TGCGCCAGCAGCCCCGAAATCCGACTAGCGGGAGGAACAAACTACGAGCAGTACTTC. Its translation: CASSPEIRLAGGTNYEQYF.

The V and J genes are TRBV24-1 and TRBJ1-2, with D possibly TRBD1 on 5 matching bases. Germline values: CDR1 KGHDR, CDR2 SFDVKD. CDR3 length equals 14 residues. Trimming pared 7 bases from V and 2 bases from J, leaving 13 bases between. Written as DNA, the CDR3 is TGTGCCACCAGCCAGGGATCTGGAAACTATGGCTACACCTTC. Protein: CATSQGSGNYGYTF.

The CDR3 DNA reads TGTGCCAGTAGTGTGGGACAGGCCATCCGAGGGGCTGAAGCTTTCTTT. The encoded protein is CASSVGQAIRGAEAFF. The chain couples TRBV19 to TRBJ1-1, with 8 bases fitting TRBD1. From germline, CDR1 is LNHDA and CDR2 SQIVND (reference sequence). V trimming: 5 bases; J trimming: 6 bases; junction bases outside the gene matches: 14. The CDR3 consists of 16 residues.

The gene calls are TRBV7-9 and TRBJ1-6; TRBD1 agrees at 12 bases. The CDR3 loop spans 17 amino acids. After removal of 1 base from V and 10 bases from J, the junction contained 8 bases not matched to a gene. Germline V gene data show CDR1 as SEHNR and CDR2 as FQNEAQ (reference sequence). The CDR3 is CASSLGGGDRGRSPLHF. CDR3 coding DNA: TGTGCCAGCAGCTTAGGAGGCGGGGACAGGGGGCGCTCACCCCTCCACTTT. The complete variable domain, with remaining parts taken from reference TRBV7-9 and TRBJ1-6, reads DTGVSQNPRHKITKRGQNVTFRCDPISEHNRLYWYRQTLGQGPEFLTYFQNEAQLEKSRLLSDRFSAERPKGSFSTLEIQRTEQGDSAMYLCASSLGGGDRGRSPLHFGNGTRLTVT.

The CDR3 here is CATSRTSGELFF. DNA for the CDR3: TGTGCCACCAGCAGGACGTCCGGGGAGCTGTTTTTT. The rearrangement links TRBV24-1 to TRBJ2-2; unclear D gene. Trimming removed 7 bases at V and 6 bases at J, with 8 bases between. Germline V gene sequence: CDR1 KGHDR, CDR2 SFDVKD. CDR3 length: 12 amino acids.

This chain links TRBV11-3 with TRBJ2-2; 12 bases line up with TRBD2. V was pared by 5 bases and J by 3 bases, with 10 bases of the junction left unmatched. The length of the CDR3 is 18 residues. Germline values: CDR1 SGHNT, CDR2 YENEEA. The CDR3: CASSPLAGGPFDTGELFF. CDR3 bases: TGTGCCAGCAGCCCCCTAGCGGGGGGGCCATTCGACACCGGGGAGCTGTTTTTT.

This chain links TRBV5-1 with TRBJ1-6, with D possibly TRBD1 on 6 matching bases. CDR1 and CDR2 (germline): SGHRS, YFSETQ. V gave up 0 bases and J gave up 7 bases, with 20 bases separating them. This CDR3 region has 18 residues. CDR3 protein: CASSLEGLDRNRNSPLHF. CDR3 bases: TGCGCCAGCAGCTTGGAGGGGCTCGACAGGAACAGAAATTCACCCCTCCACTTT.

The chain combines TRBV12-3 or TRBV12-4 with TRBJ2-1, with 10 positions matching TRBD2. J gave up 10 bases and V 6 bases, and 0 bases lay outside the gene matches. The CDR3 totals 11 residues. CDR3 residues: CASRLAGEQFF. CDR3 sequence (DNA): TGTGCCAGCAGACTAGCGGGAGAGCAGTTCTTC.

Here the CDR3 reads CASSLLSAGGGTNEQFF. The DNA for the CDR3 is TGTGCCAGCAGCCTTCTCTCAGCGGGAGGGGGGACCAATGAGCAGTTCTTC. The V and J genes are TRBV28 and TRBJ2-1, with TRBD2 matching 10 bases. V was pared by 6 bases and J by 6 bases, with 14 bases of the junction left unmatched. This CDR3 spans 17 amino acids. CDR1 is MDHEN, CDR2 SYDVKM, per germline. Supplemented by reference TRBV28 and TRBJ2-1, the full variable domain reads DVKVTQSSRYLVKRTGEKVFLECVQDMDHENMFWYRQDPGLGLRLIYFSYDVKMKEKGDIPEGYSVSREKKERFSLILESASTNQTSMYLCASSLLSAGGGTNEQFFGPGTRLTVL.

This chain connects TRBV3-1 (or the pseudogene TRBV3-2) to TRBJ2-1, with 7 bases fitting TRBD1. V was pared by 1 base and J by 6 bases, with 9 bases of the junction left unmatched. This CDR3 has 16 residues. Germline CDR1 LGHDT, CDR2 YNNKEL (reference sequence). The CDR3 region is CASSQGVGTATNEQFF. In DNA, the CDR3 is TGTGCCAGCAGCCAAGGGGTCGGGACAGCAACCAATGAGCAGTTCTTC.

The rearrangement joins TRBV5-6 to TRBJ1-2; D call uncertain. CDR3 length: 14 residues. The germline CDR1 and CDR2 sequences are SGHDT and YYEEEE. V lost 1 base and J lost 4, with 11 bases in between. The CDR3 loop reads CASSLREIFYGYTF. CDR3 sequence (DNA): TGTGCCAGCAGCTTGCGTGAAATATTCTATGGCTACACCTTC.

The CDR3 reads CATSRARDSEKLFF. DNA of the CDR3: TGTGCCACCAGCAGAGCAAGGGATTCTGAAAAACTGTTTTTT. The chain combines TRBV15 with TRBJ1-4; D gene ambiguous. Per germline, CDR1 LNHNV and CDR2 YYDKDF (reference sequence). V dropped 1 base and J dropped 7 bases, with 10 bases sitting between them. CDR3 size: 14 residues.

The rearrangement links TRBV18 to TRBJ1-3, with unresolved D. Germline CDR1 and CDR2: KGHSH and LQKENI. The V and J ends lost 3 bases and 0 bases respectively, with 9 bases between them. CDR3 size: 15 residues. The CDR3 reads CASSPPGSSGNTIYF. The CDR3 nucleotides are TGTGCCAGCTCACCCCCAGGAAGCTCTGGAAACACCATATATTTT.

V and J are TRBV11-1 and TRBJ1-4, with D tentatively TRBD1 (5 bases). V was cut by 1 base and J by 8 bases, with 14 bases left in between. The germline V gene has CDR1 SGHAT and CDR2 FQDESV (reference sequence). The CDR3 extends over 15 amino acids. The CDR3 region has the DNA TGTGCCAGCAGCTTAGAAGGGGCATCGGGGGAAAAACTGTTTTTT. Its translation is CASSLEGASGEKLFF.